The clone carrying this TCR beta chain was counted ten times or more. Its target is unknown. The read gets to within 3 residues of the CDR3 end, and the germline J gene fills in the rest. This sample was included in a study of T cell clonality in common variable immunodeficiency. This CDR3 spans 16 amino acids. Germline assignment: CDR1 LNHDA and CDR2 SQIVND (reference sequence). Trimming cost V 4 bases and J 2 bases, with 14 bases left between them. Equal genomic DNA amounts from CVID and control samples were sequenced. Libraries were prepared by immunoSEQ multiplex PCR; TCRdb keeps only in-frame clonotypes and omits some of them. The sample includes about 47,000 clones, none of them occurring once. Findings and caveats of the study: Compared with controls, CVID subjects had fewer shared TCRbeta clones. Fewer deletions and N-nucleotide insertions were reportedly seen in common variable immunodeficiency TCR beta sequences.

The genes are TRBV19 and TRBJ2-2; TRBD2 might be the D (6 bases). Sample: peripheral blood mononuclear cells. The receptor was derived from a person aged 18 to 75 in good health. The CDR3 loop reads CASSTSRAGNTGELFF. CDR3 bases read: TGTGCCAGTAGTACCTCTCGGGCGGGAAACACCGGGGAG.